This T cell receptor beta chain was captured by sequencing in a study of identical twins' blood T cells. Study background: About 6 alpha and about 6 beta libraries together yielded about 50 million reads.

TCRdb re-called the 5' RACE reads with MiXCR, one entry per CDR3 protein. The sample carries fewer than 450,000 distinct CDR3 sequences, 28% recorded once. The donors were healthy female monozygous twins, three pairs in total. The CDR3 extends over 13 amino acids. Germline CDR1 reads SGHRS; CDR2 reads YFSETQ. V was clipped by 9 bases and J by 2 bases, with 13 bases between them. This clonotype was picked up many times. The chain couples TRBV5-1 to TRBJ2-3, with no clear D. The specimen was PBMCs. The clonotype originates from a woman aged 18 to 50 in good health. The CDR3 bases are TGCGCCACTTCGGACGGAACCACAGATACGCAGTATTTT. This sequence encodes CATSDGTTDTQYF.